This T cell receptor (beta chain) was found in a study of T-cell reconstitution after alpha-beta-depleted transplantation in children. This CDR3 has 13 amino acids. V shed 6 bases and J shed 5 bases, with 13 bases lying between them. The germline CDR1 and CDR2 sequences are SNHLY and FYNNEI. Study outcomes and limitations: About two months after transplant, alpha-beta T cells reportedly came from several hundred expanded graft clones.

This clonotype was seen a handful of times. Antigen: not known. Preparation of the TCRbeta library involved a method that used unique molecular identifiers. MiXCR, applied by TCRdb to the PCR reads, yields one record per CDR3 protein. Among approximately 980,000 distinct CDR3 sequences listed, under 30% were seen once. The chain is built from TRBV2 and TRBJ2-5; maybe TRBD2 (5 bases). This material consisted of PBMCs, mostly from graft donor cells, taken 360 days after TCRalphabeta/CD19-depleted stem cell transplant. The TCR comes from a boy under three years old who had a stem cell transplant for SCID, so the T cells may come from the graft donor. This chain's CDR3 is CASREDGEETQYF. The CDR3 DNA follows: TGTGCCAGCAGGGAGGACGGGGAGGAGACCCAGTACTTC.